This T cell receptor beta chain is drawn from a study of cytomegalovirus exposure and HLA in healthy donors. The donors formed part of the approximately 120-subject validation cohort, distinct from the roughly 700-subject first cohort. Study-level findings and limits: The study listed under 200 cytomegalovirus-associated TCR beta chains. Many donors shared some public TCRs, even though most TCR sequences were rare.

Sequencing was performed with immunoSEQ multiplex PCR; in TCRdb, only in-frame clones are kept and a portion is missing. The sample shows under 400,000 clones, roughly 87% of them seen only once. In the case of this clone: Its target is not known.

Germline V gene lookup returns CDR1 LNHDA and CDR2 SQIVND (reference sequence). The CDR3 covers 13 residues. The V gene lost 3 bases and the J gene lost 4 bases, with 9 bases spanning the gap. The material sequenced was PBMCs. The receptor's source is a man aged 25-45 years in good health and CMV-seronegative. The chain is built from TRBV19 and TRBJ2-5; weak D call: TRBD2 (6 bases). The CDR3 reads CASSIGGGETQYF. DNA of the CDR3: TGTGCCAGTAGTATCGGGGGTGGAGAGACCCAGTACTTC.